The 10 T cell receptor beta chains presented below share a single source sample, sequenced in a study of blood T cell repertoires in COVID-19. Assay used: immunoSEQ multiplex PCR; TCRdb lists only in-frame clones, some missing. The repertoire holds some 87,000 clones, with about three quarters as singletons. The specimen was peripheral blood. The receptors here all came from a woman older than 75 with active or convalescent COVID-19.

This clone was detected only a few times. The chain links TRBV5-6 to TRBJ1-1; unclear D gene. There are 13 residues in the CDR3. V lost 2 bases and J lost 4, with 9 bases in between. CDR1 and CDR2 from the germline V gene are SGHDT and YYEEEE. CDR3 in amino acids: CASSFWGGTEAFF. The CDR3 region has the DNA TGTGCCAGCAGCTTCTGGGGAGGCACTGAAGCTTTCTTT.

V gene TRBV9 combines with J gene TRBJ2-3; 14 positions match TRBD2. The CDR3 totals 18 residues. CDR1 is SGDLS, CDR2 YYNGEE, per germline. With 5 bases clipped from V and 2 bases from J, the junction kept 10 bases outside the gene matches. This CDR3 is CASSRTSGGSPSTDTQYF. Here the CDR3 DNA reads TGTGCCAGCAGTAGGACTAGCGGGGGGTCGCCCTCCACAGATACGCAGTATTTT.

This clone was found once. The chain couples TRBV27 to TRBJ2-5; 7 bases match TRBD1. The J segment lost 0 bases and the V segment lost 8 bases, leaving 6 bases of the junction unmatched. Germline V gene lookup returns CDR1 MNHEY and CDR2 SMNVEV (reference sequence). The CDR3 contains 14 residues. The CDR3 spells CASWTGEYQETQYF. Here the CDR3 DNA reads TGTGCCAGCTGGACAGGCGAATACCAAGAGACCCAGTACTTC.

This clone has ten or more counts. The genes are TRBV5-4 and TRBJ2-5; D gene ambiguous. Trimming cost V 1 base and J 5 bases, with 9 bases left between them. CDR3 size: 13 residues. Germline values: CDR1 SGHNT, CDR2 YYREEE (reference sequence). CDR3 sequence reads: CASSLQTGETQYF. CDR3 bases: TGTGCCAGCAGCTTGCAGACCGGGGAGACCCAGTACTTC.

This chain connects TRBV7-8 to TRBJ1-5; D is unresolved. Between the trimmed V and J ends, which lost 1 base and 5 bases, there was a span of 6 bases. Germline values: CDR1 SGHVS, CDR2 FQNEAQ. This CDR3 spans 13 amino acids. The chain's CDR3 is CASSLVAYQPQHF. In DNA, the CDR3 is TGTGCCAGCAGCTTAGTCGCGTATCAGCCCCAGCATTTT.

The chain is built from TRBV9 and TRBJ2-1; D remains unclear. The CDR3 is made up of 15 amino acids. In germline, CDR1 is SGDLS, CDR2 YYNGEE. Trimming shortened V by 2 bases and J by 4 bases, and 13 bases separated the two germline ends. CDR3 amino acids: CASSVEAPSYNEQFF. CDR3 nucleotides: TGTGCCAGCAGCGTTGAAGCACCCTCGTACAATGAGCAGTTCTTC.

CDR3 DNA: TGTGCCAGCAGTGGACAGGGGGAGAGGGAGACCCAGTACTTC. Protein: CASSGQGERETQYF. The rearrangement joins TRBV2 to TRBJ2-5, with 9 bases identical to TRBD1. CDR3 length equals 14 residues. From germline, CDR1 is SNHLY and CDR2 FYNNEI. J was trimmed by 5 bases and V by 4 bases; bases with no gene match: 5. The full variable domain, its missing parts supplied by reference TRBV2 and TRBJ2-5, is EPEVTQTPSHQVTQMGQEVILRCVPISNHLYFYWYRQILGQKVEFLVSFYNNEISEKSEIFDDQFSVERPDGSNFTLKIRSTKLEDSAMYFCASSGQGERETQYFGPGTRLLVL.

The chain joins TRBV9 to TRBJ1-1, with D perhaps TRBD1 (5 bases). The V gene lost 3 bases and the J gene lost 1 base, with 19 bases spanning the gap. Germline V gene data show CDR1 as SGDLS and CDR2 as YYNGEE. There are 17 residues in the CDR3. The CDR3 region is CASSGIPVWGANTEAFF. CDR3 bases: TGTGCCAGCAGCGGAATTCCAGTTTGGGGCGCGAACACTGAAGCTTTCTTT.

Only one count was recorded for this clone. V is TRBV14 and J is TRBJ2-7; 12 bases are a match to TRBD1. The germline gives CDR1 SGHDN, CDR2 FVKESK. The CDR3 length is 16 residues. Trimming at V came to 2 bases and at J to 6 bases, leaving 8 bases not matched to a gene. CDR3 amino acids: CASSQPRGTGGSEQYF. DNA for the CDR3: TGTGCCAGCAGCCAACCCCGGGGGACAGGGGGCTCCGAGCAGTACTTC.

The chain has TRBV6-5 and TRBJ1-3; TRBD1 is a possible D gene (6 bases). Trimming stripped 8 bases from V and 0 bases from J, with 11 bases between. The CDR3 has 14 amino acids. Germline V gene sequence: CDR1 MNHEY, CDR2 SVGAGI. CDR3 sequence reads: CASGLGGSGNTIYF. As DNA, the CDR3 is TGTGCCAGCGGTCTAGGGGGCTCTGGAAACACCATATATTTT.